This TCR beta chain was captured in a study of Ad26.COV2.S vaccination and SARS-CoV-2 variants. The CDR3 runs to 13 residues. Trimming pared 3 bases from V and 6 bases from J, leaving 11 bases between. The germline V gene has CDR1 SGHRS and CDR2 YFSETQ. Treatment in this sample: 15 to 20 received Ad26.COV2.S at low or high dose, single or two shots; a few received placebo; per-sample allocation not given. Samples were taken on day 63 after the first vaccine or placebo injection. This table comes from immunoSEQ multiplex PCR, and its TCRdb copy is limited to in-frame clones, with some not included. The table has about 680,000 clones, approximately 88% seen once; the top ten hold approximately 1.5%.

The sequence was obtained from a person between 18 and 65 years old who received the Ad26.COV2.S COVID-19 vaccine or a placebo. The chain recombines TRBV5-1 with TRBJ2-3; perhaps TRBD1 as D (6 bases). The material sequenced was peripheral blood, taken in a trial of Ad26.COV2.S vaccine versus placebo. The CDR3 region has the DNA TGCGCCAGCAGCTATGACAGGTCGGATACGCAGTATTTT. As protein: CASSYDRSDTQYF.